A selection of T cell receptor beta chains follows, all from one sample in a study of T cell repertoires in cytomegalovirus infection. TCRdb passed the reads through MiXCR, listing each CDR3 protein once. Among under 150,000 distinct CDR3 sequences, about 10% were seen once, and the ten largest hold 10%. The sequenced material came from PBMCs. All receptors derive from a human donor in good health (CMV status not recorded). Some clones in this sample may be carry-over from other donors' samples. Each CDR3 is given with its conserved first and last residue. The order of the fields is clone size, J gene, V gene, D gene, CDR3 DNA, CDR3 protein. The D gene is left open where the match is weak. A clone size is listed for some rows: how often the clone was seen (once, few, many), or a class if it is expanded.

clone_size: many
j_call: TRBJ1-6
v_call: TRBV28
d_call: TRBD1
cdr3_nt: TGTGCCAGCAGTTTGAGACAGGGTAAAGGTTCACCCCTCCACTTT
cdr3_aa: CASSLRQGKGSPLHF

clone_size: many
j_call: TRBJ1-6
v_call: TRBV25-1
d_call: TRBD1
cdr3_nt: TGTGCCAGCAGTGAATGGGGCAGGGGGCTTGATTCACCCCTCCACTTT
cdr3_aa: CASSEWGRGLDSPLHF

clone_size: -
j_call: TRBJ2-7
v_call: TRBV15
d_call: -
cdr3_nt: TGTGCCACCAGCAGAGAAGGGGGGTCCAGGTACGAGCAGTACTTC
cdr3_aa: CATSREGGSRYEQYF

clone_size: many
j_call: TRBJ1-1
v_call: TRBV5-4
d_call: -
cdr3_nt: TGTGCCAGCAGCCTAGAGGGACGGCCCCTGATAGCTGCTTTCTTT
cdr3_aa: CASSLEGRPLIAAFF

clone_size: -
j_call: TRBJ2-5
v_call: TRBV19
d_call: -
cdr3_nt: TGTGCCAGTAGTATAGACCCACCCCGGCCGGGGTACCAAGAGACCCAGTACTTC
cdr3_aa: CASSIDPPRPGYQETQYF

clone_size: many
j_call: TRBJ2-5
v_call: TRBV14
d_call: -
cdr3_nt: TGTGCCAGCAGCCAAGTTCTCGAGACCCAGTACTTC
cdr3_aa: CASSQVLETQYF

clone_size: -
j_call: TRBJ2-5
v_call: TRBV2
d_call: -
cdr3_nt: TGTGCCAGCAGTGAAAACAGGGTCGTTGGAGAGACCCAGTACTTC
cdr3_aa: CASSENRVVGETQYF

clone_size: many
j_call: TRBJ2-1
v_call: TRBV2
d_call: TRBD2
cdr3_nt: TGTGCCAGCGAAGCGATGGGACTAGCGGTTTACAATGAGCAGTTCTTC
cdr3_aa: CASEAMGLAVYNEQFF

clone_size: few
j_call: TRBJ1-1
v_call: TRBV2
d_call: -
cdr3_nt: TGTGCCAGCAGTGAATCAGGGGCGGATGGCGAAGCTTTCTTT
cdr3_aa: CASSESGADGEAFF

clone_size: many
j_call: TRBJ2-7
v_call: TRBV2
d_call: -
cdr3_nt: TGTGCCAGCAGTGACGGGATGGCTTACGAGCAGTACTTC
cdr3_aa: CASSDGMAYEQYF

clone_size: many
j_call: TRBJ2-7
v_call: TRBV28
d_call: -
cdr3_nt: TGTGCCAGCAGCCCAGCGGGGGACAGGCGGACTTACGAGCAGTACTTC
cdr3_aa: CASSPAGDRRTYEQYF

clone_size: many
j_call: TRBJ2-7
v_call: TRBV2
d_call: -
cdr3_nt: TGTGCCAGCAGTGGGGACTGGGGCCACGAGCAGTACTTC
cdr3_aa: CASSGDWGHEQYF

clone_size: -
j_call: TRBJ1-1
v_call: TRBV12-3/TRBV12-4
d_call: -
cdr3_nt: TGTGCCAGCAGTTTAGGTGGTGCTACTAACACTGAAGCTTTCTTT
cdr3_aa: CASSLGGATNTEAFF

clone_size: few
j_call: TRBJ2-1
v_call: TRBV28
d_call: -
cdr3_nt: TGTGCCAGCAGCCACGGGTTGGGAAATGAGCAGTTCTTC
cdr3_aa: CASSHGLGNEQFF

clone_size: -
j_call: TRBJ1-6
v_call: TRBV6-2/TRBV6-3
d_call: -
cdr3_nt: TGTGCCAGCAGTTACTTCAACCTACTTTCACCCCTCCACTTT
cdr3_aa: CASSYFNLLSPLHF

clone_size: few
j_call: TRBJ1-5
v_call: TRBV5-1
d_call: -
cdr3_nt: TGCGCCAGCAGCCCAGACGATACTGGGAGCAATCAGCCCCAGCATTTT
cdr3_aa: CASSPDDTGSNQPQHF

clone_size: many
j_call: TRBJ2-1
v_call: TRBV7-2
d_call: -
cdr3_nt: TGTGCCAGCAGCTTTGGCGGGGTTGTGGATGAGCAGTTCTTC
cdr3_aa: CASSFGGVVDEQFF

clone_size: -
j_call: TRBJ1-1
v_call: TRBV6-5
d_call: -
cdr3_nt: TGTGCCAGCAGTTCGGCGGAGGTAATTTCCACTGAAGCTTTCTTT
cdr3_aa: CASSSAEVISTEAFF

clone_size: few
j_call: TRBJ2-7
v_call: TRBV4-1
d_call: -
cdr3_nt: TGCGCCAGCAGCCAGACCAACCCCGGCGAGCAGTACTTC
cdr3_aa: CASSQTNPGEQYF

clone_size: many
j_call: TRBJ2-3
v_call: TRBV11-3
d_call: -
cdr3_nt: TGTGCCAGCAGCCCACCGCTCCCGGCAGGGACTTGTACGCAGTATTTT
cdr3_aa: CASSPPLPAGTCTQYF

clone_size: -
j_call: TRBJ1-2
v_call: TRBV2
d_call: -
cdr3_nt: TGTGCCAGCGTGGACGGGAACCTTAACTATGGCTACACCTTC
cdr3_aa: CASVDGNLNYGYTF

clone_size: -
j_call: TRBJ1-1
v_call: TRBV29-1
d_call: -
cdr3_nt: TGCAGCGGACGGCGGCCTTTAGGGGGGAATACTGAAGCTTTCTTT
cdr3_aa: CSGRRPLGGNTEAFF

clone_size: many
j_call: TRBJ1-2
v_call: TRBV19
d_call: -
cdr3_nt: TGTGCCAGTAGTATGCAGGGGTTGGGGAATGGCTACACCTTC
cdr3_aa: CASSMQGLGNGYTF

clone_size: many
j_call: TRBJ1-4
v_call: TRBV19
d_call: -
cdr3_nt: TGTGCCAGTAGTAAACGAACAGGATATAATGAAAAACTGTTTTTT
cdr3_aa: CASSKRTGYNEKLFF

clone_size: many
j_call: TRBJ2-1
v_call: TRBV7-3
d_call: -
cdr3_nt: TGTGCCAGCAGCTTACAAGGGGGCAATGAGCAGTTCTTC
cdr3_aa: CASSLQGGNEQFF

clone_size: few
j_call: TRBJ1-2
v_call: TRBV20-1
d_call: -
cdr3_nt: TGCAGTGCTAGAGATCATGGAAGCGGTGGTGGCTACACCTTC
cdr3_aa: CSARDHGSGGGYTF

clone_size: many
j_call: TRBJ2-5
v_call: TRBV20-1
d_call: -
cdr3_nt: TGCAGTGCTAGAGTTGGGTTGCGGGGGACACAAGAGACCCAGTACTTC
cdr3_aa: CSARVGLRGTQETQYF

clone_size: many
j_call: TRBJ1-6
v_call: TRBV27
d_call: TRBD1
cdr3_nt: TGTGCCAGCAGTTCCCGCCAGACAGGGGAAAGGTCCTATAATTCACCCCTCCACTTT
cdr3_aa: CASSSRQTGERSYNSPLHF

clone_size: medium-sized
j_call: TRBJ2-7
v_call: TRBV7-2
d_call: -
cdr3_nt: TGTGCCAGCAGCTACTACAGGGAATCCTACGAGCAGTACTTC
cdr3_aa: CASSYYRESYEQYF

clone_size: many
j_call: TRBJ1-3
v_call: TRBV7-7
d_call: -
cdr3_nt: TGTGCCAGCAGCTCTTCCCGGGACTCCGGAAACACCATATATTTT
cdr3_aa: CASSSSRDSGNTIYF

clone_size: many
j_call: TRBJ1-5
v_call: TRBV28
d_call: -
cdr3_nt: TGTGCCAGCTCCCCGGCGGGGGGACCCAATCAGCCCCAGCATTTT
cdr3_aa: CASSPAGGPNQPQHF

clone_size: many
j_call: TRBJ2-7
v_call: TRBV6-2/TRBV6-3
d_call: -
cdr3_nt: TGTGCCAGCAAGACAGGATTGACCTCCTACGAGCAGTACTTC
cdr3_aa: CASKTGLTSYEQYF

clone_size: many
j_call: TRBJ2-7
v_call: TRBV7-9
d_call: TRBD1
cdr3_nt: TGTGCCAGCAGCCCGAGGGGACAGCTATACGAGCAGTACTTC
cdr3_aa: CASSPRGQLYEQYF

clone_size: few
j_call: TRBJ1-5
v_call: TRBV15
d_call: -
cdr3_nt: TGTGCCACCAGCAGAGACGGGGACCGGAATCAGCCCCAGCATTTT
cdr3_aa: CATSRDGDRNQPQHF

clone_size: many
j_call: TRBJ2-2
v_call: TRBV28
d_call: -
cdr3_nt: TGTGCCAGCATTGGGGGCAGGACCACCGGGGAGCTGTTTTTT
cdr3_aa: CASIGGRTTGELFF

clone_size: many
j_call: TRBJ1-1
v_call: TRBV28
d_call: -
cdr3_nt: TGTGCCAGCAGTTTATCGGGAGGACCGAACACTGAAGCTTTCTTT
cdr3_aa: CASSLSGGPNTEAFF

clone_size: -
j_call: TRBJ1-2
v_call: TRBV20-1
d_call: -
cdr3_nt: TGCAGTGCTAGAGTCTCCGGGGGGGCCTATGGCTACACCTTC
cdr3_aa: CSARVSGGAYGYTF

clone_size: many
j_call: TRBJ2-7
v_call: TRBV7-2
d_call: -
cdr3_nt: TGTGCCAGCAGCTTAGCAGGGGACGGCATCTACGAGCAGTACTTC
cdr3_aa: CASSLAGDGIYEQYF

clone_size: many
j_call: TRBJ1-5
v_call: TRBV28
d_call: TRBD1
cdr3_nt: TGTGCCAGCAGTCTCGGACAGGGAAGGCCCCGGAATCAGCCCCAGCATTTT
cdr3_aa: CASSLGQGRPRNQPQHF

clone_size: -
j_call: TRBJ2-4
v_call: TRBV20-1
d_call: TRBD2
cdr3_nt: TGCAGTGCCAGCCCCCTAGCGGTAGCCAAAAACATTCAGTACTTC
cdr3_aa: CSASPLAVAKNIQYF

clone_size: few
j_call: TRBJ1-1
v_call: TRBV19
d_call: -
cdr3_nt: TGTGCCAGTAGAACAGGACACCTGAACACTGAAGCTTTCTTT
cdr3_aa: CASRTGHLNTEAFF

clone_size: many
j_call: TRBJ1-5
v_call: TRBV6-2/TRBV6-3
d_call: -
cdr3_nt: TGTGCCAGCACAAGACACCTGAGCAATCAGCCCCAGCATTTT
cdr3_aa: CASTRHLSNQPQHF

clone_size: many
j_call: TRBJ1-4
v_call: TRBV5-6
d_call: TRBD1
cdr3_nt: TGTGCCAGCAGCTTGACAGGGGGCGGTAATGAAAAACTGTTTTTT
cdr3_aa: CASSLTGGGNEKLFF

clone_size: many
j_call: TRBJ2-1
v_call: TRBV18
d_call: -
cdr3_nt: TGTGCCAGCTCACCCCTCCTTAGCTCCTACAATGAGCAGTTCTTC
cdr3_aa: CASSPLLSSYNEQFF

clone_size: few
j_call: TRBJ1-1
v_call: TRBV5-6
d_call: TRBD1
cdr3_nt: TGTGCCAGCAGCCTCGACAGGGTTCTAACTGAAGCTTTCTTT
cdr3_aa: CASSLDRVLTEAFF

clone_size: -
j_call: TRBJ2-7
v_call: TRBV3-1
d_call: -
cdr3_nt: TGTGCCAGCAGCCAAGGCCCTGGGTCAGGCTACGAGCAGTACTTC
cdr3_aa: CASSQGPGSGYEQYF

clone_size: many
j_call: TRBJ2-1
v_call: TRBV10-3
d_call: -
cdr3_nt: TGTGCCATCAGTGAGTCGAGACAGCCGGCCAGCAATGAGCAGTTCTTC
cdr3_aa: CAISESRQPASNEQFF

clone_size: many
j_call: TRBJ1-6
v_call: TRBV5-6
d_call: -
cdr3_nt: TGTGCCAGCAGTCTTCGGGGGAACAATTCACCCCTCCACTTT
cdr3_aa: CASSLRGNNSPLHF

clone_size: -
j_call: TRBJ2-7
v_call: TRBV5-5
d_call: TRBD1
cdr3_nt: TGTGCCAGCAGCCGGGACAGGGGGTTGCAGTACTTC
cdr3_aa: CASSRDRGLQYF

clone_size: many
j_call: TRBJ1-5
v_call: TRBV2
d_call: -
cdr3_nt: TGTGCCAGAATAGTAGGCAGGGGAGTCGGAAGCAATCAGCCCCAGCATTTT
cdr3_aa: CARIVGRGVGSNQPQHF

clone_size: many
j_call: TRBJ2-1
v_call: TRBV7-9
d_call: TRBD1
cdr3_nt: TGTGCCAGCACCACCGGGACAGGGAATGAGCAGTTCTTC
cdr3_aa: CASTTGTGNEQFF

clone_size: many
j_call: TRBJ2-7
v_call: TRBV6-6
d_call: TRBD2
cdr3_nt: TGTGCCAGCAGTTACCCGGGACTAGTCTACGAGCAGTACTTC
cdr3_aa: CASSYPGLVYEQYF

clone_size: -
j_call: TRBJ2-2
v_call: TRBV29-1
d_call: -
cdr3_nt: TGCAGCGTACTCCCCCACGGGGGCTCCACCGGGGAGCTGTTTTTT
cdr3_aa: CSVLPHGGSTGELFF

clone_size: many
j_call: TRBJ1-1
v_call: TRBV7-2
d_call: -
cdr3_nt: TGTGCCAGCAGCTTCGACTTGGGAGGGGCCATGAACACTGAAGCTTTCTTT
cdr3_aa: CASSFDLGGAMNTEAFF

clone_size: many
j_call: TRBJ1-1
v_call: TRBV7-9
d_call: -
cdr3_nt: TGTGCCAGCAGCTACTTTAGAGGCCGAATGAACACTGAAGCTTTCTTT
cdr3_aa: CASSYFRGRMNTEAFF